This TCR beta chain came from a study of cytomegalovirus exposure and HLA in healthy donors. Across the whole study: Later analysis reported that the 130 or so validation repertoires shared the platform of the roughly 680 first-cohort repertoires. Study conclusions and caveats: For most TCR sequences rarity was the rule, although some public TCRs occurred in many donors. The CMV antigen specificity of a few CMV-associated chains was confirmed through in vitro analysis. Reports indicated that the classifier achieved high specificity and sensitivity in diagnosing cytomegalovirus status.

This CDR3 has 15 residues. V was clipped by 1 base and J by 5 bases, with 11 bases between them. CDR1 and CDR2 (germline): SGHVS, FQNEAQ. Profiled with immunoSEQ multiplex PCR; TCRdb holds only in-frame clones, not every one. The table records hundreds of thousands of clones, about 90% of them present only once. Notes on this clone: Its antigen is currently unknown.

The material sequenced was PBMCs. The receptor comes from a man aged 18-30 years in good health and CMV-seropositive. The rearrangement links TRBV7-8 to TRBJ1-4; no clear D gene. The CDR3 sequence: CASSLGPSRNEKLFF. Here the CDR3 DNA reads TGTGCCAGCAGCTTAGGACCCTCCCGGAATGAAAAACTGTTTTTT. Drawing the rest from reference TRBV7-8 and TRBJ1-4, the complete variable domain is GAGVSQSPRYKVAKRGQDVALRCDPISGHVSLFWYQQALGQGPEFLTYFQNEAQLDKSGLPSDRFFAERPEGSVSTLKIQRTQQEDSAVYLCASSLGPSRNEKLFFGSGTQLSVL.